Listed here are 13 T cell receptor beta chains from one sample, sequenced in a study of T cells in Graves' hyperthyroidism and ophthalmopathy. RNA transcripts gave rise to amplified TCR beta CDR3 regions. HTBI primers were the set used in a first-round RT-PCR of the TCR CDR3. From the multiplex PCR reads, TCRdb called clonotypes with MiXCR, one entry per CDR3 protein. The sample yields 300,000 to 450,000 distinct CDR3 sequences, about a sixth seen once. The specimen was blood. The receptors derive from a woman aged 25 to 45 with Graves' hyperthyroidism that later progressed to Graves' ophthalmopathy.

This clonotype was seen repeatedly, ten times or more. The rearrangement links TRBV28 to TRBJ2-4, with TRBD1 matching 9 bases. J was trimmed by 7 bases and V by 6 bases; bases with no gene match: 7. This CDR3 has 14 amino acids. Per the germline V gene, CDR1 is MDHEN and CDR2 is SYDVKM. The CDR3 nucleotides read TGTGCCAGCAGCTGGGGACAGGGCTGGAACATTCAGTACTTC. This encodes CASSWGQGWNIQYF.

This clonotype was observed at least ten times. This sequence joins TRBV7-9 and TRBJ2-7; tentatively, D is TRBD2 (5 bases). V was shortened by 4 bases and J by 6 bases, with 16 bases between the two germline ends. The CDR3 contains 14 residues. Germline assignment: CDR1 SEHNR and CDR2 FQNEAQ (reference sequence). CDR3 bases: TGTGCCAGCAGCTATTCGGGAAGGGCGCCCGAGCAGTACTTC. It is translated as CASSYSGRAPEQYF.

This clonotype was picked up a small number of times. V is TRBV12-3 or TRBV12-4 and J is TRBJ2-1, with D perhaps TRBD1 (6 bases). The CDR3 runs 16 residues. Between the trimmed V and J ends, which lost 3 bases and 7 bases, there was a span of 19 bases. CDR3 in amino acids: CASSLLASGVGNEQFF. The CDR3, as DNA: TGTGCCAGCAGTTTGCTAGCCTCAGGGGTGGGGAATGAGCAGTTCTTC.

This clonotype was seen at least ten times. The gene calls are TRBV28 and TRBJ1-1; D gene unclear. V lost 3 bases, J lost 5 bases, and 16 bases lay in between. The V gene's germline CDR1 is MDHEN and CDR2 SYDVKM. CDR3 length equals 15 residues. The CDR3 is CASSLVPHATTEAFF. In DNA, the CDR3 is TGTGCCAGCAGTTTGGTGCCCCACGCAACGACTGAAGCTTTCTTT.

This chain uses TRBV5-1 with TRBJ1-5; perhaps TRBD1 as D (6 bases). The CDR3 runs to 15 residues. V lost 0 bases, J lost 5 bases, and 12 bases lay in between. Germline-derived CDR1 and CDR2 are SGHRS and YFSETQ. This CDR3 is CASSLVPGGYQPQHF. Written as DNA, the CDR3 is TGCGCCAGCAGCTTGGTTCCCGGGGGCTATCAGCCCCAGCATTTT.

This clonotype was seen repeatedly, ten times or more. V and J are TRBV7-9 and TRBJ2-5; D might be TRBD2 (6 bases). With 5 bases removed from V and 5 bases from J, the gap between germline ends came to 18 bases. The CDR3 is made up of 15 amino acids. Germline loops: CDR1 SEHNR, CDR2 FQNEAQ (reference sequence). CDR3: CASSKPGGVTETQYF. CDR3 DNA sequence: TGTGCCAGCAGCAAACCTGGCGGGGTAACTGAGACCCAGTACTTC.

This clonotype occurred once. The chain couples TRBV13 to TRBJ1-5; 7 nucleotides agree with TRBD1. CDR1 is PRHDT and CDR2 is FYEKMQ in the germline V gene (reference sequence). V dropped 3 bases and J dropped 4; count of bases not matched to a gene: 6. There are 15 residues in the CDR3. For the CDR3, the DNA is TGTGCCAGCAGCTTCGGAGGGGGCCAGAATCAGCCCCAGCATTTT. It codes for CASSFGGGQNQPQHF.

The rearrangement uses TRBV2 and TRBJ1-4; maybe TRBD1 (5 bases). CDR1 and CDR2 from the germline V gene are SNHLY and FYNNEI. The CDR3 consists of 15 residues. V was shortened by 4 bases and J by 5 bases, with 14 bases between the two germline ends. The CDR3 DNA reads TGTGCCAGCAGTGGGGGACGGGGGGAGAATGAAAAACTGTTTTTT. Amino acids: CASSGGRGENEKLFF.

The V and J genes are TRBV5-8 and TRBJ1-1; TRBD1 agrees at 11 bases. The CDR3 is 19 residues long. The V segment lost 6 bases and the J segment 1 base; nucleotides outside the gene matches: 17. CDR1 and CDR2 from the germline V gene are SGHTS and YDEGEE. CDR3 region: CASNLPRGWTGGANTEAFF. The DNA for the CDR3 is TGTGCCAGCAACCTACCTAGGGGGTGGACAGGGGGCGCGAACACTGAAGCTTTCTTT.

This clonotype has a handful of counts. The J gene is TRBJ2-2, the V gene TRBV20-1, with 8 nucleotides matching TRBD2. The CDR3 runs to 14 residues. Trimming took 4 bases from V and 3 from J; bases not matched to a gene: 4. From germline, CDR1 is DFQATT and CDR2 SNEGSKA (reference sequence). CDR3 protein: CSAISGSDTGELFF. The CDR3, as DNA: TGCAGTGCTATAAGCGGGAGTGACACCGGGGAGCTGTTTTTT.

This clonotype was counted at least ten times. The chain employs TRBV25-1 and TRBJ2-5; TRBD1 aligns across 9 bases. The V gene end was trimmed by 3 bases and the J gene end by 1 base; junction bases not matched to a gene: 9. The CDR3 totals 17 residues. CDR1 MGHDK and CDR2 SYGVNS come from the germline V gene. The CDR3 sequence: CASSEERTGEFQETQYF. The DNA for the CDR3 is TGTGCCAGCAGTGAGGAAAGGACAGGGGAGTTCCAAGAGACCCAGTACTTC.

The CDR3 is CASSQELSGYAEAFF. The DNA for the CDR3 is TGTGCCAGCAGCCAAGAACTCTCGGGTTACGCTGAAGCTTTCTTT. The chain is built from TRBV3-1 and TRBJ1-1; D is ambiguous. Per germline, CDR1 LGHDT and CDR2 YNNKEL (reference sequence). V lost 0 bases and J lost 6, with 14 bases in between. The CDR3 contains 15 residues.

The chain couples TRBV6-1 to TRBJ2-5; D gene ambiguous. The CDR3 is 13 residues long. Deletions cut 6 bases from V and 4 bases from J, with 12 bases between. Germline values: CDR1 MNHNS, CDR2 SASEGT. Here the CDR3 reads CASRLDLLETQYF. The CDR3 DNA follows: TGTGCCAGCAGATTAGATTTATTAGAGACCCAGTACTTC.